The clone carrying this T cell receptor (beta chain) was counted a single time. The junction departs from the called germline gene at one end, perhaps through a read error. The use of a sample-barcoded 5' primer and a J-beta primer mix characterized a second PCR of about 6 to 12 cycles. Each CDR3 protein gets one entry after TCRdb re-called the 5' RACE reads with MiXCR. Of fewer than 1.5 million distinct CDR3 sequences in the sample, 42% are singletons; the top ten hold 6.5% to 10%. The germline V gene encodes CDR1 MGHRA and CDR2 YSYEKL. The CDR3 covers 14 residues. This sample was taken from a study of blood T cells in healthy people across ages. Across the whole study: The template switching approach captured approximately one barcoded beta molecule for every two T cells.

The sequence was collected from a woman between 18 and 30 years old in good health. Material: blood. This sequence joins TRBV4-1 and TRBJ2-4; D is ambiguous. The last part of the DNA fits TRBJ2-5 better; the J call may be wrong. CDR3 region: CTSSQDPSRQTQYF. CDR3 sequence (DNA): TGCACCAGCAGCCAAGATCCGAGCCGGCAGACCCAGTACTTC.